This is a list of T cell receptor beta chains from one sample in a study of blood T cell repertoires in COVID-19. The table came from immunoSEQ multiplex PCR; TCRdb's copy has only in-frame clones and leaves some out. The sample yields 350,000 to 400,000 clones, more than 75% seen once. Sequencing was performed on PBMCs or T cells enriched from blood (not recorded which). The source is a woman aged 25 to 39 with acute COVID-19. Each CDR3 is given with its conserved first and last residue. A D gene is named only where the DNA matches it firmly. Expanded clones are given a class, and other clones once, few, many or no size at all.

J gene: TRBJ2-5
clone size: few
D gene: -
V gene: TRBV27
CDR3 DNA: TGTGCCAGCAGTTTATCGAGAGAGACCCAGTACTTC
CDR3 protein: CASSLSRETQYF

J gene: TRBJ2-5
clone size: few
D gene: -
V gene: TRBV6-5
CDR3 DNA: TGTGCCAGCAGCCCAGGGGTACTACAAGAGACCCAGTACTTC
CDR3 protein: CASSPGVLQETQYF

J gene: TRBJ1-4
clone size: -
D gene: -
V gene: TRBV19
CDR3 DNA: TGTGCCAGTAGTAGGCGGGCGGCTGTTGGGGAAAAACTGTTTTTT
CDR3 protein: CASSRRAAVGEKLFF

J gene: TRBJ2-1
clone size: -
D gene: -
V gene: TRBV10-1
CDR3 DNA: TGCGCCAGCAGCCAGGACCCCGCTAGCGATGAGCAGTTCTTC
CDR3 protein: CASSQDPASDEQFF

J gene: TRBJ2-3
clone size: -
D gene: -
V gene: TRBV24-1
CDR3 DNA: TGTGCCACCAGTGATTTCGGCCAGGGAACAGATACGCAGTATTTT
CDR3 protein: CATSDFGQGTDTQYF

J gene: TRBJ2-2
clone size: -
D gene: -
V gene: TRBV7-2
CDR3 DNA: TGTGCCAGCAGCTCTTACAGGTCACCGCGGGAGCTGTTTTTT
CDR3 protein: CASSSYRSPRELFF

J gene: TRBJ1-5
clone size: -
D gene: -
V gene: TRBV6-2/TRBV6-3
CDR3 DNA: TGTGCCAGCAGTTACGATGTCGGCAGGGGATATAGCAATCAGCCCCAGCATTTT
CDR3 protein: CASSYDVGRGYSNQPQHF

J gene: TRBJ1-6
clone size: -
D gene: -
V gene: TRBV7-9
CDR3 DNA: TGTGCCAGCAGCTTAGCCGTTACAGGGATGGTCTCACCCCTCCACTTT
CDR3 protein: CASSLAVTGMVSPLHF

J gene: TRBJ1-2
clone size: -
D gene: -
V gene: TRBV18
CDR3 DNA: TGTGCCAGCTCACCATTTTCGACAGACAACTATGGCTACACCTTC
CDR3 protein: CASSPFSTDNYGYTF

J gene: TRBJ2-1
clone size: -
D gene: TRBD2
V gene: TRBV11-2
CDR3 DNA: TGTGCCAGCACCCAGGTCGGGAGGCGCTCCTACAATGAGCAGTTCTTC
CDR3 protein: CASTQVGRRSYNEQFF

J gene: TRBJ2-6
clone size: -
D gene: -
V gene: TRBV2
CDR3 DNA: TGTGCCAGCAGTTATGGTAGCTCTGGGGCCAACGTCCTGACTTTC
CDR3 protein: CASSYGSSGANVLTF

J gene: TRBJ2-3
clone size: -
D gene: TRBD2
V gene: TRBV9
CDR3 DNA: TGTGCCAGCAGCGTGGGAGGGATGGGCACAGATACGCAGTATTTT
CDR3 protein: CASSVGGMGTDTQYF

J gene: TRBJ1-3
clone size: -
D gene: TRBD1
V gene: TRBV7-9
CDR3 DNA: TGTGCCAGCAGCCTCTGGACAGGAAATGGAAACACCATATATTTT
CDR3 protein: CASSLWTGNGNTIYF

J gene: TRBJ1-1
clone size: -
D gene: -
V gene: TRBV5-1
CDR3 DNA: TGCGCCAGCAGCCCCGCGGCCTGGACAGTGCCCACTGAAGCTTTCTTT
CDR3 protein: CASSPAAWTVPTEAFF

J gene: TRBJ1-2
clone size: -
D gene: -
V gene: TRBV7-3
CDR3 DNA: TGTGCCAGCAGCCCCCTGCCTGGAGGGACCTATGGCTACACCTTC
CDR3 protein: CASSPLPGGTYGYTF

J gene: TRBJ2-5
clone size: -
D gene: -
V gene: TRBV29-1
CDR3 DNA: TGCAGCGTTGAAATCGGGGAAGAGACCCAGTACTTC
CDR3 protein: CSVEIGEETQYF

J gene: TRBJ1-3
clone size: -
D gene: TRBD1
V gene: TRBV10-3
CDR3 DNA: TGTGCCATCAGGACCCGCGGGACAGGTGACGGAAACACCATATATTTT
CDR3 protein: CAIRTRGTGDGNTIYF

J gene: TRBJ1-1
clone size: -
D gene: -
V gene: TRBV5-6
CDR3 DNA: TGTGCCAGCAGCTGGACCGGGAGGTACACTGAAGCTTTCTTT
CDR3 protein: CASSWTGRYTEAFF

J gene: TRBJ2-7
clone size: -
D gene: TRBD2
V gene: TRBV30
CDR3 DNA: TGTGCCTGGACTTCCTCTCTAGCGGGGGGACTCGAGCAGTACTTC
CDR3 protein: CAWTSSLAGGLEQYF

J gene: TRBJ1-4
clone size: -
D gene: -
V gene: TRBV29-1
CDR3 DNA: TGCAGCGCCGGGATGGTGCTAGGCGAAAAACTGTTTTTT
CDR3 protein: CSAGMVLGEKLFF

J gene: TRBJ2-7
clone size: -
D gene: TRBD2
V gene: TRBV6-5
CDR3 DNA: TGTGCCAGCACTAGACTAGCGGGGGTGACCTACGAGCAGTACTTC
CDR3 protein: CASTRLAGVTYEQYF

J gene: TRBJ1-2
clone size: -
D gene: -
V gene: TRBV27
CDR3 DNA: TGTGCCAGCAGTTCCTTCGGGGTTGGAAATGGCTACACCTTC
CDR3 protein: CASSSFGVGNGYTF

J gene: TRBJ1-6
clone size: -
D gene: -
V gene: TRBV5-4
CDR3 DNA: TGTGCCAGCAGCTTGGCTCCGGGAAAGTCACCCCTCCACTTT
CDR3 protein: CASSLAPGKSPLHF

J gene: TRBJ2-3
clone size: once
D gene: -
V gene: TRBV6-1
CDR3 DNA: TGTGCCAGCAGTGACCGACAGTATAGCACAGATACGCAGTATTTT
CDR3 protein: CASSDRQYSTDTQYF

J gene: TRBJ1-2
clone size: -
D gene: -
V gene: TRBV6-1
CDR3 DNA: TGTGCCAGCAGTGAAGACGGGCGACAGGCCTATGGCTACACCTTC
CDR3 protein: CASSEDGRQAYGYTF

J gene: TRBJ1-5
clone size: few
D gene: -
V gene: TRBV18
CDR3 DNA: TGTGCCAGCTCACCCGAACAAAATCAGCCCCAGCATTTT
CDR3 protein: CASSPEQNQPQHF

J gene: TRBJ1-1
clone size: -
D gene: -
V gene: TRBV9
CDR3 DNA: TGTGCCAGCACCAGAACAGGGTTTAACACTGAAGCTTTCTTT
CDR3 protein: CASTRTGFNTEAFF

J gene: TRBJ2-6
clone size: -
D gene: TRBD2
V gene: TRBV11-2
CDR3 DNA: TGTGCCAGCTCCAACGGGGGGGCCACTGGGGCCAACGTCCTGACTTTC
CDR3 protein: CASSNGGATGANVLTF

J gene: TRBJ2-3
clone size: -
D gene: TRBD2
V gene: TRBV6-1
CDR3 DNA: TGTGCCAGCAGTGGAACTAGCGGGGGGGAAAGCACAGATACGCAGTATTTT
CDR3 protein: CASSGTSGGESTDTQYF

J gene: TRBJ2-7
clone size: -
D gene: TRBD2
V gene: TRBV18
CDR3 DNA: TGTGCCAGCTCACCGGGACTAGCGGGGGCCTACGAGCAGTACTTC
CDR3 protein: CASSPGLAGAYEQYF

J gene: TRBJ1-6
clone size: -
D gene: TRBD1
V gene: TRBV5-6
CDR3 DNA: TGTGCCAGCAGCATGGGACAGTTACCCCTCCACTTT
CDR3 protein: CASSMGQLPLHF

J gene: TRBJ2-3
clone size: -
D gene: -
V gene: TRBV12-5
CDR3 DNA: TGTGCTAGTGCCAAGGGACTCAAAGGCGATACGCAGTATTTT
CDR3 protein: CASAKGLKGDTQYF

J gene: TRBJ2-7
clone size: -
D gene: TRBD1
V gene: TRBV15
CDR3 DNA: TGTGCCACCAGCAGGTCCGGGGACAGGGGTTCCTACGAGCAGTACTTC
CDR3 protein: CATSRSGDRGSYEQYF

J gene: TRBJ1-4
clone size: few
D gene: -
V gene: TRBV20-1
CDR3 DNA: TGCAGTGCTAGTAAATCCCTAACTAATGAAAAACTGTTTTTT
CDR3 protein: CSASKSLTNEKLFF

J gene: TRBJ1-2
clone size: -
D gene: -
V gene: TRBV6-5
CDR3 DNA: TGTGCCAGCACTCCAGGCACTAACTATGGCTACACCTTC
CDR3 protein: CASTPGTNYGYTF

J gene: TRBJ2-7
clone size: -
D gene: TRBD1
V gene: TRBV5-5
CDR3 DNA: TGTGCCAGCAGCTTGAGGGGGACAGGGGCCTACGAGCAGTACTTC
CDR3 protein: CASSLRGTGAYEQYF

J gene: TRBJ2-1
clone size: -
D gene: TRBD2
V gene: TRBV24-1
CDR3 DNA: TGTGCCACCATGGGAGCGGGGGGCGGGTACAATGAGCAGTTCTTC
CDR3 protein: CATMGAGGGYNEQFF

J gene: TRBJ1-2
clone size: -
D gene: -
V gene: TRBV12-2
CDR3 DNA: TGTGCAAGTCGCCTAGGAGGAGGGGAACCCTATGGCTACACCTTC
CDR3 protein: CASRLGGGEPYGYTF

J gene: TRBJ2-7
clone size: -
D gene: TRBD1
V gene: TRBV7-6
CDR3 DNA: TGTGCCAGCAGCTCCCGAGGGACAGACTACGAGCAGTACTTC
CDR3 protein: CASSSRGTDYEQYF

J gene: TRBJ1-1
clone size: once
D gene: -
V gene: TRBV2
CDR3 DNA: TGTGCCAGCAGTGAAGCGTCTCAACAGGGTTACACTGAAGCTTTCTTT
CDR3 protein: CASSEASQQGYTEAFF

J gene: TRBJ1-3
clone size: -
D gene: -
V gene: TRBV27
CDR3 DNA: TGTGCCAGCAGTTCTTTAGGGGGTACGGCCTCTGGAAACACCATATATTTT
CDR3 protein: CASSSLGGTASGNTIYF

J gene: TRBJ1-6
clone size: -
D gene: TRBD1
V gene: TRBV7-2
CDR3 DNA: TGTGCCAGCAGCTTAAAGGGAACAGGGGATAATAATTCACCCCTCCACTTT
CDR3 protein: CASSLKGTGDNNSPLHF

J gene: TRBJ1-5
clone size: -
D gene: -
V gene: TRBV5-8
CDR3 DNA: TGTGCCAGCAGCCCCGGACAGAATCAGCCCCAGCATTTT
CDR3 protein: CASSPGQNQPQHF

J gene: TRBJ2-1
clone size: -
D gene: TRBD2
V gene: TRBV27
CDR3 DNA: TGTGCCAGCAAGTTGGGACTAGCGGGGGGAAACGGTGAGCAGTTCTTC
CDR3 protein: CASKLGLAGGNGEQFF

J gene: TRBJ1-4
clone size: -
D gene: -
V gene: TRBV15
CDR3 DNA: TGTGCCACCAGCAGAGCAGGCTTTGAAAAACTGTTTTTT
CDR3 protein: CATSRAGFEKLFF

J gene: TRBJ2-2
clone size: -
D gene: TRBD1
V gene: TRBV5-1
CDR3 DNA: TGCGCCAGCAGCTCAGGACAGGGGTTAGCCGGGGAGCTGTTTTTT
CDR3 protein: CASSSGQGLAGELFF

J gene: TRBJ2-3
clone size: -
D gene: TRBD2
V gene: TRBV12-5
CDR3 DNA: TGTGCTAGTGGTATAAGACTAGCGGGGGGCCGGTACGGGGCAGATACGCAGTATTTT
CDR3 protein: CASGIRLAGGRYGADTQYF

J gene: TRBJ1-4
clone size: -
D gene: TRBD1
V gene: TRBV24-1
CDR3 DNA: TGTGCCACCAGTGATATACGGGGACAGAGGTTTTTT
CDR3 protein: CATSDIRGQRFF

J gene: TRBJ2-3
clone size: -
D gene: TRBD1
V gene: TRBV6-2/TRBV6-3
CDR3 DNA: TGTGCCAGCAGTTTTACAGGGGGAGTGAGCACAGATACGCAGTATTTT
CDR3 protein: CASSFTGGVSTDTQYF

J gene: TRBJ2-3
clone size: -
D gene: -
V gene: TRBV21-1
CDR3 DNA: TGTGCCAGCAGGGGACAGGACAGCACAGATACGCAGTATTTT
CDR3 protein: CASRGQDSTDTQYF

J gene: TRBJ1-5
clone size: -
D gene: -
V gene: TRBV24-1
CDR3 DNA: TGTGCCACCAGTGATTTGGGGGGGAATCAGCCCCAGCATTTT
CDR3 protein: CATSDLGGNQPQHF

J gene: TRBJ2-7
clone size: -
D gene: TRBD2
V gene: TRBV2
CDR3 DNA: TGTGCCAGCAGCGAGGGACTAGCGGGGCTCTACGAGCAGTACTTC
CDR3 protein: CASSEGLAGLYEQYF

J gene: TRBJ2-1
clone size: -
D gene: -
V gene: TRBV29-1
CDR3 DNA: TGCAGCGTTGAAATTTTTGGACAGACGTACAATGAGCAGTTCTTC
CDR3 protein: CSVEIFGQTYNEQFF